The 17 T cell receptor beta chains below come from one sample, sequenced in a study of blood T cell repertoires in COVID-19. Some clones are missing from TCRdb's copy, which holds only in-frame ones; the method was immunoSEQ multiplex PCR. The top ten hold around 7.2% of the sample, which has fewer than 250,000 clones, roughly 83% seen once. Sequenced: peripheral blood. These receptors originate from a woman aged 50 to 60 with acute or convalescent COVID-19.

The chain combines TRBV7-8 with TRBJ2-2, with 15 bases fitting TRBD2. The CDR3 is 16 residues long. CDR1 and CDR2 from the germline V gene are SGHVS and FQNEAQ. Trimming removed 5 bases from V and 8 bases from J; junction bases left unmatched: 6. CDR3 amino acids: CASSLGLAGGIGELFF. CDR3 DNA: TGTGCCAGCAGCCTTGGACTAGCGGGGGGGATTGGGGAGCTGTTTTTT.

In regard to this clone: Other DNA variants within this sample encode the same CDR3. The chain's CDR3 is CASSPQGAGEKLFF. CDR3 sequence (DNA): TGTGCCAGCAGCCCCCAGGGGGCTGGAGAAAAACTGTTTTTT. The gene calls are TRBV3-1 (or the pseudogene TRBV3-2) and TRBJ1-4; TRBD1 agrees at 8 bases. The CDR3 is 14 residues long. Germline V gene sequence: CDR1 LGHDT, CDR2 YNNKEL (reference sequence). V gave up 4 bases and J gave up 8 bases; unmatched junction bases: 6.

This chain connects TRBV5-6 to TRBJ1-1; possible D gene TRBD1, 5 bases. CDR3 length: 12 amino acids. CDR1 is SGHDT and CDR2 is YYEEEE in the germline V gene. V lost 6 bases and J 6 bases, leaving 12 bases between the germline ends. As DNA, the CDR3 is TGTGCCAGCACCCTGCGGGGGGCTGAAGCTTTCTTT. Its protein product is CASTLRGAEAFF.

This chain links TRBV10-3 with TRBJ2-5; TRBD1 aligns across 7 bases. CDR3 length: 15 amino acids. From germline, CDR1 is ENHRY and CDR2 SYGVKD. Trimming removed 4 bases from V and 2 bases from J; junction bases left unmatched: 7. DNA for the CDR3: TGTGCCATCAGTGGGTCCGGGACAGATCAAGAGACCCAGTACTTC. Translated, it gives CAISGSGTDQETQYF.

The chain employs TRBV6-5 and TRBJ2-2, with no clear D. CDR1 is MNHEY and CDR2 is SVGAGI in the germline V gene. The V and J ends lost 2 bases and 2 bases respectively, with 3 bases between them. The CDR3 contains 13 residues. CDR3 protein: CASSYPNTGELFF. CDR3 in DNA: TGTGCCAGCAGTTACCCAAACACCGGGGAGCTGTTTTTT.

V and J are TRBV5-1 and TRBJ1-1, with TRBD1 matching 10 bases. V was clipped by 4 bases and J by 2 bases; unmatched bases: 8. The CDR3 totals 16 residues. The germline CDR1 and CDR2 sequences are SGHRS and YFSETQ. The CDR3 here is CASSLTGQGTNTEAFF. The CDR3 DNA reads as TGCGCCAGCAGCCTAACGGGACAGGGGACTAACACTGAAGCTTTCTTT.

V is TRBV6-2 or TRBV6-3 and J is TRBJ1-6; unclear D gene. The CDR3 spans 15 residues. In germline, CDR1 is MNHEY, CDR2 SVGEGT. Trimming left V 6 bases short and J 10 bases short, with 19 bases between. The chain's CDR3 is CASSHPKQRESPLHF. The CDR3 bases are TGTGCCAGCAGCCACCCAAAGCAGAGGGAGTCACCCCTCCACTTT.

The chain combines TRBV14 with TRBJ1-6; no reliable D call. The CDR3 loop spans 14 amino acids. Deletions cut 1 base from V and 7 bases from J, with 8 bases between. CDR1 SGHDN and CDR2 FVKESK come from the germline V gene. The CDR3 nucleotides are TGTGCCAGCAGCCAAGGTCGGGAGAATTCACCCCTCCACTTT. It encodes CASSQGRENSPLHF.

This clone was counted once. J is TRBJ2-2 and V is TRBV9; TRBD2 aligns across 10 bases. Germline values: CDR1 SGDLS, CDR2 YYNGEE. The CDR3 totals 16 residues. V trimming: 0 bases; J trimming: 6 bases; junction bases outside the gene matches: 5. The CDR3 bases are TGTGCCAGCAGCGTAGATCGGCTAGCGGGAGCCGGGGAGCTGTTTTTT. Amino acid sequence: CASSVDRLAGAGELFF. Full variable domain (missing parts from reference TRBV9 and TRBJ2-2): DSGVTQTPKHLITATGQRVTLRCSPRSGDLSVYWYQQSLDQGLQFLIQYYNGEERAKGNILERFSAQQFPDLHSELNLSSLELGDSALYFCASSVDRLAGAGELFFGEGSRLTVL.

This clone was observed a single time. This sample also contains other DNA sequences that code for the same CDR3. The chain is built from TRBV10-3 and TRBJ1-4, with a possible D match to TRBD1 (6 bases). This CDR3 comprises 15 residues. V was cut by 6 bases and J by 0 bases, with 11 bases left in between. Germline V gives CDR1 ENHRY, CDR2 SYGVKD. DNA for the CDR3: TGTGCCATCAGCCGGGACACTTCAACTAATGAAAAACTGTTTTTT. Amino acids: CAISRDTSTNEKLFF.

The V call is TRBV21-1, the J call TRBJ1-2; TRBD1, the table's D call, lacks a check against the DNA. TRBV21-1 is shown as a pseudogene. This CDR3 has 13 amino acids. This CDR3 is CASQGARPYGYTF. The CDR3 DNA is TGTGCCAGTCAGGGGGCGCGGCCGTATGGCTACACCTTC.

This clone was observed once. The same CDR3 also results from other DNA sequences found in this sample. The V call is TRBV5-1, the J call TRBJ2-2; 8 bases fit TRBD1. CDR3 length: 15 residues. V lost 3 bases to trimming and J lost 4 bases; unmatched junction nucleotides: 5. Germline CDR1 and CDR2: SGHRS and YFSETQ. CDR3 DNA: TGCGCCAGCAGCTCAGGGGGCGCCGGCACCGGGGAGCTGTTTTTT. The encoded protein is CASSSGGAGTGELFF.

The CDR3 region has the DNA TGTGCCTGGAGTGTCACTAGCGGCAGCACAGATACGCAGTATTTT. Its protein is CAWSVTSGSTDTQYF. This chain uses TRBV30 with TRBJ2-3, with 8 bases that match TRBD2. Looked up from germline, CDR1 is GTSNPN and CDR2 is SVGIG (reference sequence). V was clipped by 0 bases and J by 0 bases; unmatched bases: 2. There are 15 residues in the CDR3.

This rearrangement joins TRBV6-5 to TRBJ2-7; 9 bases line up with TRBD1. CDR3 size: 14 residues. Germline V gives CDR1 MNHEY, CDR2 SVGAGI. V gave up 5 bases and J gave up 4 bases; unmatched junction bases: 6. The CDR3: CASSPDRGSYEQYF. In DNA form, the CDR3 reads TGTGCCAGCAGTCCCGACAGGGGGAGTTACGAGCAGTACTTC.

The table lists this clone with a few counts. The chain has TRBV28 and TRBJ1-2, with D possibly matching TRBD1 (6 bases). The CDR3 extends over 15 amino acids. In germline, CDR1 is MDHEN, CDR2 SYDVKM. Trimming took 7 bases from V and 4 from J, leaving 19 bases between them. CDR3 in amino acids: CASTVTRGSLYGYTF. The CDR3 nucleotides are TGTGCCAGCACCGTAACAAGGGGGAGTCTCTATGGCTACACCTTC.

The chain joins TRBV6-1 to TRBJ1-4; 8 nucleotides agree with TRBD1. Germline trimming cut 2 bases from V and 7 bases from J; bases unmatched to any gene: 6. CDR3 length: 15 amino acids. The germline V gene has CDR1 MNHNS and CDR2 SASEGT. The DNA of the CDR3 is TGTGCCAGCAGTGAAAAGTCAGGGGGCGCTGAAAAACTGTTTTTT. Translation: CASSEKSGGAEKLFF.

The chain links TRBV7-6 to TRBJ2-7; D may be TRBD2 (6 bases). The CDR3 contains 16 residues. Germline V gene data show CDR1 as SGHVS and CDR2 as FNYEAQ. The V and J ends lost 5 bases and 2 bases respectively, with 19 bases between them. Written as DNA, the CDR3 is TGTGCCAGCAGCCCGATACGGGGGAGGACGCCCTACGAGCAGTACTTC. Residues: CASSPIRGRTPYEQYF.